The TCR beta chain described here comes from a study of T cell responses to AZD1222 COVID-19 vaccine (dated by TCRdb to the early 2020s). Context from the whole study: AZD1222 recipients whose second dose came at about 4 weeks and those whose second dose came at about 12 weeks were combined into one group, since spike-specific TCR depth and breadth did not differ between the two schedules. TCR sequencing was performed for 233 trial participants, of whom some 200 were given two doses of AZD1222 and 26 were given two doses of MenACWY control vaccine. Trial participants were enrolled by age into 18-55, 56-69 and 70-plus year subgroups, with 148, 28 and 57 TCR-sequenced participants respectively. Study-level results and caveats: CD4 TCRs associated with the vaccine covered the entire spike protein, and the dominant responses were in regions 160-218 and 743-854. Epitopes outside the regions mutated in the B.1.351 and B.1.1.7 variants were reportedly recognized by nearly half of the unique spike-specific TCRs. Because no day 14 peak-response samples were available, the repertoires could be characterized only after the peak T cell response. Spike-specific TCR breadth and depth rose significantly after two AZD1222 doses compared with day 0 and with MenACWY recipients. Participants were mostly white British and included more females than males, and it was suggested by the authors that clonal diversity may have been underestimated. Only six AZD1222 recipients were SARS-CoV-2 seropositive at baseline, limiting conclusions about previously exposed vaccinees. In the small 56-69-year group, the increase in depth fell short of significance, most likely because of low power.

The germline V and J ends show losses of 0 bases and 9 bases respectively, and no gene match explains 4 bases of the junction. Via the germline V gene, CDR1 is SGHRS and CDR2 YFSETQ. Its CDR3 holds 15 amino acids, cysteine through phenylalanine. Just CDR3 DNA is preserved here, 45 bases in frame from base 1. In the paper's terms, the time point label means: baseline before first vaccination. Samples from vaccinated people were obtained from the UK trials COV001 and COV002, which included a single-blind randomized controlled phase 2/3 trial of AZD1222 (ChAdOx1 nCoV-19) in healthy adults. For TCRbeta chain sequencing, PBMC samples from trial participants were taken at day 0 and at day 28 after the second dose. The CDR3 regions of human TCRbeta chains were analyzed by immunosequencing. Under the source paper's analysis protocol: Repertoire TCRs were matched against a reference library of SARS-CoV-2-specific TCRs generated with the MIRA antigen-specificity platform. Breadth was defined as the fraction of unique TCRs that were SARS-CoV-2-associated, and depth was defined as the fraction of total T cells that were SARS-CoV-2-associated. Using the MIRA data, each spike-specific TCR was assigned both to the spike region to which the TCR was reactive and to a CD4 or CD8 class. Log10-transformed breadth and depth values were compared by one-way ANOVA with Sidak's multiple comparisons tests. TCRdb stores this immuneACCESS table with in-frame sequences only. Part of the clones is absent; in the studies checked, under half of the shortfall reflects unresolved V genes, and no reason is known for the rest. D and trimming come from the DNA, and the V and J calls and clone size come from that table. In all, the sample holds 100,000 or so clones, and around nine tenths of those were seen once. Jointly, the top ten make up 3% to 3.5% of the sample.

Regarding this clone: Its antigen is unknown. Within one base of it there is no much larger clone, and no base qualities were kept.

Sequences were derived from peripheral blood, sampled on day 0 of AZD1222 vaccination. The source of this sequence is an adult in good health. Recombination connected TRBV5-1 to TRBJ2-1; 12 junctional bases match TRBD2. The sequenced DNA is TGCGCCAGCAGCTTGGCCACTAGCGGGGGGACTGAGCAGTTCTTC. It is translated as CASSLATSGGTEQFF.